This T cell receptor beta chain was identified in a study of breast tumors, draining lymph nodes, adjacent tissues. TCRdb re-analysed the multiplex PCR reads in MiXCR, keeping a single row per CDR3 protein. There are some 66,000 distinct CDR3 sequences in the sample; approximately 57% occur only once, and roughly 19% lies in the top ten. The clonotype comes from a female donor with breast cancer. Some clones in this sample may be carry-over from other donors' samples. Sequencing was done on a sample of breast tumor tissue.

The CDR3 bases are TGTGCCAGCAGTTTAGGGCTAGCGGGGACCTACGAGCAGTACTTC. As protein: CASSLGLAGTYEQYF. The chain is built from TRBV12-3 or TRBV12-4 and TRBJ2-7, with 9 bases matching TRBD2. V shed 1 base, J shed 2 bases, and the junction held 3 bases outside the gene matches. This CDR3 comprises 15 residues.